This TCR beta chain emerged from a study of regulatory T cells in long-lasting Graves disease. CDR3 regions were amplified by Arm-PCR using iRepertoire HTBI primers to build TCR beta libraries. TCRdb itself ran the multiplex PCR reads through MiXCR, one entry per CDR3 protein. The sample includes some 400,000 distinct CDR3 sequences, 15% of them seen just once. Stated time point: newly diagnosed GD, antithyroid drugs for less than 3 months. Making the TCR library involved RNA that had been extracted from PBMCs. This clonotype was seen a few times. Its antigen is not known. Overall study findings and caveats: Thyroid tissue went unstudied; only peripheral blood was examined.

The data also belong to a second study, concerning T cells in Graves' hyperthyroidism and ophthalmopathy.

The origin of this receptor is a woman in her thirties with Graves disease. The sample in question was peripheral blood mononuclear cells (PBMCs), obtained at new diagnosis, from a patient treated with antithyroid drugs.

The CDR3 region is CASSPGPGTQYF. In DNA, the CDR3 is TGTGCCAGTTCCCCAGGCCCGGGGACCCAGTACTTC. The rearrangement joins TRBV7-2 to TRBJ2-5; D gene ambiguous. Looked up from germline, CDR1 is SGHTA and CDR2 is FQGNSA. This CDR3 region has 12 residues. Trimming left V 9 bases short and J 7 bases short, with 15 bases between.